These 17 T cell receptor beta chains were all obtained from the same sample, sequenced in a study of CD8+CD57+ T cells in acquired aplastic anemia. Profiles of TCR beta VDJ and CDR3 were generated from a genomic DNA template. TCRdb passed the reads through MiXCR, listing each CDR3 protein once. The profile shows around 150,000 distinct CDR3 sequences, approximately 43% of them singletons. The sequenced sample consisted of sorted CD4+, CD8+, or CD8+CD57+ T cells (not recorded which) from PBMCs. Receptor source: a human donor in good health.

This clonotype was detected a few times. The V call is TRBV19, the J call TRBJ1-5; D may be TRBD1 (5 bases). CDR1 and CDR2 (germline): LNHDA, SQIVND (reference sequence). With 5 bases removed from V and 1 base from J, the gap between germline ends came to 12 bases. This CDR3 contains 15 residues. The CDR3 region is CASSAEGLSNQPQHF. CDR3 in DNA: TGTGCCAGTAGTGCCGAGGGACTAAGCAATCAGCCCCAGCATTTT.

The rearrangement links TRBV10-3 to TRBJ1-5; no clear D. Deletions cut 1 base from V and 0 bases from J, with 7 bases between. The CDR3 length is 15 residues. Germline values: CDR1 ENHRY, CDR2 SYGVKD. The chain's CDR3 is CAISEWGDSNQPQHF. The CDR3 coding sequence is TGTGCCATCAGTGAGTGGGGAGATAGCAATCAGCCCCAGCATTTT.

This clonotype was recorded a few times. The V call is TRBV10-3, the J call TRBJ2-5, with D perhaps TRBD1 or TRBD2 (5 bases each). V shed 0 bases and J shed 1 base, with 9 bases lying between them. CDR3 length: 15 residues. CDR1 and CDR2 from the germline V gene are ENHRY and SYGVKD. The CDR3 DNA reads TGTGCCATCAGTGAGTCGGGGGACGCCCAAGAGACCCAGTACTTC. Protein: CAISESGDAQETQYF.

The rearrangement links TRBV19 to TRBJ1-5; weak D call: TRBD1 (6 bases). Germline assignment: CDR1 LNHDA and CDR2 SQIVND (reference sequence). V lost 5 bases, J lost 5 bases, and 16 bases lay in between. This CDR3 contains 15 residues. CDR3 nucleotides: TGTGCCAGTAGTCGCAACAGGGTCGACCATCAGCCCCAGCATTTT. Amino acids: CASSRNRVDHQPQHF.

The table lists this clonotype with many counts. This chain uses TRBV7-2 with TRBJ1-1; D perhaps matches TRBD1 (5 bases). The V gene lost 1 base and the J gene lost 0 bases, with 9 bases spanning the gap. The CDR3 contains 15 residues. Germline V CDR1 and CDR2: SGHTA, FQGNSA. Here the CDR3 reads CASSLDQGLNTEAFF. The CDR3 DNA reads as TGTGCCAGCAGCTTAGACCAGGGCTTGAACACTGAAGCTTTCTTT.

This clonotype was counted at least ten times. CDR3 nucleotides: TGTGCCAGCAGCCCGTGGCAGGGCAGCAATCAGCCCCAGCATTTT. Encoded protein: CASSPWQGSNQPQHF. The chain has TRBV12-3 or TRBV12-4 and TRBJ1-5, with D possibly TRBD1 on 5 matching bases. The CDR3 has 15 amino acids. Trimming removed 6 bases from V and 1 base from J, with 13 bases in between.

This clonotype has at least ten counts. The V and J genes are TRBV7-2 and TRBJ2-7, with 10 bases matching TRBD2. V gave up 2 bases and J gave up 0 bases; unmatched junction bases: 13. There are 19 residues in the CDR3. Germline V gives CDR1 SGHTA, CDR2 FQGNSA. The CDR3 region has the DNA TGTGCCAGCAGCTTATTAGGGCTAGCGGGGGTTCAGAGCTCCTACGAGCAGTACTTC. It is translated as CASSLLGLAGVQSSYEQYF.

This clonotype was seen only a few times. This chain uses TRBV30 with TRBJ1-2; 8 bases match TRBD1. CDR3 length: 14 amino acids. The V gene end was trimmed by 5 bases and the J gene end by 6 bases; junction bases not matched to a gene: 11. Per germline, CDR1 GTSNPN and CDR2 SVGIG (reference sequence). In nucleotides, the CDR3 is TGTGCCTGGTCCGAAGCCAGGGGGCCTGATGGCTACACCTTC. It codes for CAWSEARGPDGYTF.

This clonotype has only a few counts. The CDR3 sequence is CATSRSSGSDEYF. The CDR3 DNA sequence: TGTGCCACCAGCAGATCAAGCGGGAGCGACGAGTATTTT. The V call is TRBV15, the J call TRBJ2-3, with 8 positions matching TRBD2. The J segment lost 13 bases and the V segment lost 2 bases, leaving 8 bases of the junction unmatched. The CDR3 runs to 13 residues. Germline V gene lookup returns CDR1 LNHNV and CDR2 YYDKDF (reference sequence).

The chain uses TRBV25-1 and TRBJ1-6; D gene ambiguous. This CDR3 is 17 amino acids long. The ends were cut back, 3 bases at V and 7 bases at J, with 19 bases in the middle. Looked up from germline, CDR1 is MGHDK and CDR2 is SYGVNS. The CDR3 coding sequence is TGTGCCAGCAGTGACCTAGAGGCAGGCCGGCGGAATTCACCCCTCCACTTT. Translating it yields CASSDLEAGRRNSPLHF.

The rearrangement uses TRBV6-2 or TRBV6-3 and TRBJ1-2, with a tentative D call TRBD1 (5 bases). In germline, CDR1 is MNHEY, CDR2 SVGEGT. The CDR3 length is 13 residues. V dropped 6 bases and J dropped 4 bases, with 12 bases sitting between them. CDR3 sequence (DNA): TGTGCCAGCAGGCAGGGCGGTTTCTATGGCTACACCTTC. This codes for CASRQGGFYGYTF.

This clonotype was picked up many times. The chain couples TRBV9 to TRBJ1-1; D not resolved. This CDR3 has 12 residues. Germline assignment: CDR1 SGDLS and CDR2 YYNGEE. V was cut by 4 bases and J by 10 bases, with 14 bases left in between. In DNA, the CDR3 is TGTGCCAGCAGCCCCCACGAGGGAGTAGCTTTCTTT. Protein product: CASSPHEGVAFF.

This clonotype was seen at least ten times. V gene TRBV7-2 combines with J gene TRBJ1-1, with D perhaps matching TRBD1 (5 bases). The CDR3 contains 12 residues. Trimming stripped 6 bases from V and 7 bases from J, with 12 bases between. Germline lookup yields CDR1 SGHTA and CDR2 FQGNSA. The DNA of the CDR3 is TGTGCCAGCAGACAGGACACCAGTGAAGCTTTCTTT. Translated, it gives CASRQDTSEAFF. Looking up the rest from reference TRBV7-2 and TRBJ1-1 gives the full variable domain: GAGVSQSPSNKVTEKGKDVELRCDPISGHTALYWYRQSLGQGLEFLIYFQGNSAPDKSGLPSDRFSAERTGGSVSTLTIQRTQQEDSAVYLCASRQDTSEAFFGQGTRLTVV.

The chain has TRBV4-3 and TRBJ2-3; unclear D gene. Looked up from germline, CDR1 is LGHNA and CDR2 is YSLEER. V was pared by 0 bases and J by 1 base, with 8 bases between. This CDR3 has 15 amino acids. In DNA form, the CDR3 reads TGCGCCAGCAGCCAAGATAAGGTCCGCACAGATACGCAGTATTTT. Encoded protein: CASSQDKVRTDTQYF.

This clonotype was detected a few times. V and J are TRBV19 and TRBJ1-1; the D is unclear. The germline gives CDR1 LNHDA, CDR2 SQIVND (reference sequence). The CDR3 spans 15 residues. The V and J ends lost 3 bases and 1 base respectively, with 12 bases between them. In DNA, the CDR3 is TGTGCCAGTAGTATTTGGAGTGGAGGGAACACTGAAGCTTTCTTT. Amino acids: CASSIWSGGNTEAFF. The variable domain in full, with the rest retrieved from reference TRBV19 and TRBJ1-1, is DGGITQSPKYLFRKEGQNVTLSCEQNLNHDAMYWYRQDPGQGLRLIYYSQIVNDFQKGDIAEGYSVSREKKESFPLTVTSAQKNPTAFYLCASSIWSGGNTEAFFGQGTRLTVV.

The chain employs TRBV29-1 and TRBJ2-5, with 9 bases fitting TRBD2. J gave up 2 bases and V 1 base, and 2 bases lay outside the gene matches. The CDR3 runs to 14 residues. CDR1 and CDR2 from the germline V gene are SQVTM and ANQGSEA. The CDR3 region is CSVEGAGGQETQYF. CDR3 DNA sequence: TGCAGCGTTGAAGGAGCGGGGGGTCAAGAGACCCAGTACTTC.

There are many counts of this clonotype. The chain recombines TRBV12-3 or TRBV12-4 with TRBJ2-2; TRBD2 aligns across 7 bases. There are 15 residues in the CDR3. V shed 7 bases, J shed 6 bases, and the junction held 11 bases outside the gene matches. The CDR3: CASTTLGLAAGELFF. CDR3 DNA sequence: TGTGCCAGCACCACCCTTGGTCTAGCGGCCGGGGAGCTGTTTTTT.